Included here is one TCR beta chain sequence, with context. This specimen belongs to a study of T-cell reconstitution after alpha-beta-depleted transplantation in children. Using unique molecular identifiers, the investigators prepared the TCRbeta library. MiXCR was run by TCRdb on the PCR reads, yielding one entry per CDR3 protein. The repertoire has over 80,000 distinct CDR3 sequences, more than 20% of them found once; the top ten carry about a fifth. The germline V and J ends were trimmed by 6 bases and 7 bases, with 19 bases remaining between them. Per germline, CDR1 SNHLY and CDR2 FYNNEI. This CDR3 comprises 15 residues.

The rearrangement joins TRBV2 to TRBJ2-1, with D tentatively TRBD1 or TRBD2 (5 bases each). The starting material was PBMCs, obtained before TCRalphabeta/CD19-depleted stem cell transplant. The clonotype originates from a boy aged 2 to 10 with acute lymphoblastic leukemia, due to receive a stem cell transplant. CDR3 residues: CASRPGTAPLNEQFF. The DNA of the CDR3 is TGTGCCAGCAGACCCGGGACGGCACCTTTGAATGAGCAGTTCTTC.